This is a list of T cell receptor beta chains from one sample in a study of tumor and adjacent non-tumor tissue in lung cancer. TCRdb re-called the multiplex PCR reads through MiXCR, storing one row per CDR3 protein. The table shows tens of thousands of distinct CDR3 sequences, with about 60% occurring only once. Material for sequencing was lung tumor tissue. The receptors were sampled from a man over 45 with non-small cell lung cancer. Both conserved end residues are part of each CDR3. A D gene is named only where the DNA matches it firmly. Size tells how often a clone was seen (once, few, many) or the class of an expanded clone, and some rows leave it out.

>many|TRBJ1-5|TRBV30|TRBD1
TGTGCCTGGAGGGGACAGGGTAGTCAGCCCCAGCATTTT
CAWRGQGSQPQHF
>.|TRBJ2-6|TRBV28|.
TGTGCCAGCAGTTCTCTCACTGGGGCCAACGTCCTGACTTTC
CASSSLTGANVLTF
>.|TRBJ2-7|TRBV5-1|.
TGCGCCAGCAACTTTGAAGGGGGGGCGTGGAACGAGCAGTACTTC
CASNFEGGAWNEQYF
>many|TRBJ2-1|TRBV4-1|TRBD2
TGCGCCAGCAGCCTCGGACTAGCGGGAGTAGAATCCTACAATGAGCAGTTCTTC
CASSLGLAGVESYNEQFF
>.|TRBJ2-1|TRBV12-3/TRBV12-4|.
TGTGCCAACAGCGGTCAGGGACTTAGATCCTACAATGAGCAGTTCTTC
CANSGQGLRSYNEQFF
>.|TRBJ1-1|TRBV7-9|.
TGTGCCAGCAGCAGACAGGTCTGGAACACTGAAGCTTCCTTT
CASSRQVWNTEASF
>once|TRBJ1-1|TRBV11-2|.
TGTGTCAGCAGCTTAGATGGGGCCTATGAAGCTCTCTTT
CVSSLDGAYEALF
>.|TRBJ2-7|TRBV6-5|TRBD1
TGTGCCAGCAGCCCGATCGGGACAGGGTGCAACGAGCAGTACTTC
CASSPIGTGCNEQYF
>.|TRBJ1-2|TRBV4-1|.
TGCACCGGCAGCCAAGACGTGGCTCACTATGGCTACACCTTC
CTGSQDVAHYGYTF
>few|TRBJ2-3|TRBV5-5|.
TGTGCCAGCAGCTCATATAACACAGATACGCAGTATTTT
CASSSYNTDTQYF
>.|TRBJ1-6|TRBV7-9|.
TGTGCCAGCAGCTTAGAATTCGTTTCACCCCTCCACTTT
CASSLEFVSPLHF
>many|TRBJ2-7|TRBV4-1|.
TGCGCCAGCAGCCAAGACAGGGGTTTTTACGAGCAGTACTTC
CASSQDRGFYEQYF
>few|TRBJ1-2|TRBV6-5|.
TGTGCCAGCAGTCAAATACCCGGGACGTCCCACACCTTC
CASSQIPGTSHTF
>many|TRBJ2-7|TRBV6-1|.
TGTGCCAGCAGTGGGGACATCTCCTACGAGCAGTACTTC
CASSGDISYEQYF
>many|TRBJ2-3|TRBV12-3/TRBV12-4|.
TGTGCCAGCAGTTTCGTGATCCGGTCATCTAGCACAGATACGCAGTATTTT
CASSFVIRSSSTDTQYF
>.|TRBJ2-7|TRBV11-2|TRBD1
TGTGCCAGCAGCTTCGCACGGACAGGGGAAGGGGTCGTGCAGTACTTC
CASSFARTGEGVVQYF
>medium-sized|TRBJ2-3|TRBV29-1|.
TGCAGCGTTGAAAGGGCAGGGAGCACAGATACGCAGTATTTT
CSVERAGSTDTQYF
>.|TRBJ2-7|TRBV20-1|.
TGCAGTGCTAGAGATGGGGGGACCCTGGGCTACGAGCAGTACTTC
CSARDGGTLGYEQYF
>.|TRBJ1-6|TRBV11-2|.
TGTGCCGGCAGTTTCTCGGGATACAACTATAATTCACCACTCCACTTT
CAGSFSGYNYNSPLHF
>.|TRBJ2-3|TRBV20-1|.
TGCAGTACTAGAGATATGTATACGCAATATTTT
CSTRDMYTQYF
>medium-sized|TRBJ1-6|TRBV6-1|.
TGTGCCAGCAGTGAGGGGGCCACCCTCCACTTT
CASSEGATLHF
>many|TRBJ1-5|TRBV6-1|.
TGTGCCAGCATTGTGGACAGCAATCAGCCCCAGCATTTT
CASIVDSNQPQHF
>.|TRBJ2-7|TRBV4-2|TRBD2
TGTACCAGCGGCCAAGATAAGGGTAGCGGGGAGGCCTACGAGCAATACTTC
CTSGQDKGSGEAYEQYF
>.|TRBJ2-7|TRBV4-2|.
TGTGCCAACAGCCAAGCGGACGAGCACTACTTC
CANSQADEHYF